This T cell receptor beta chain was documented in a study of blood T cell repertoires in COVID-19. Per the original data handling: Scientists estimated how many nucleated cells there were by amplifying reference gene primers. Repertoires were generated with immunoSEQ multiplex PCR, while TCRdb's copy carries only in-frame clones and drops some. For V, J and clone size, that table is used; D and trimming come from the DNA. This table has about 33,000 clones, more than 80% appearing once. CDR3 length equals 17 residues. The germline V gene has CDR1 LNHDA and CDR2 SQIVND (reference sequence). V lost 4 bases to trimming and J lost 8 bases; unmatched junction nucleotides: 15.

The sample taken for sequencing was peripheral blood. The chain uses TRBV19 and TRBJ2-3, with 10 bases identical to TRBD1. This clonotype was obtained from a human donor in a cohort sampled during active COVID-19. The CDR3 here is CASSTINRDRGSGTQYF. The CDR3 nucleotides read TGTGCCAGTAGTACGATAAACCGGGACAGGGGATCGGGTACGCAGTATTTT.